This T cell receptor beta chain originates from a study of CD8 T cells in Susac syndrome. V dropped 6 bases and J dropped 6 bases, with 9 bases sitting between them. The CDR3 is 12 amino acids. The germline gives CDR1 MNHEY, CDR2 SMNVEV (reference sequence). Sequencing of TCR beta drew on CD8+ and CD4+ T cells from blood. RNA amounts of about 0.5 to 1 ug underwent reverse transcription with random hexamers. TCRdb recomputed calls from the immunoSEQ multiplex PCR reads with MiXCR, one row per CDR3 protein. The sample holds roughly 180,000 distinct CDR3 sequences; roughly 94% are singletons and the top ten take 0.099%.

The sequenced material came from CD4+ T cells from PBMCs. This chain links TRBV27 with TRBJ1-5; D is unresolved. This clonotype was sampled from a human donor with Susac syndrome. CDR3 region: CASRKLGQPQHF. The CDR3 DNA is TGTGCCAGCAGGAAGTTGGGTCAGCCCCAGCATTTT.